The following is a TCR beta chain sequence with its context. This CDR3 region has 15 residues. From germline, CDR1 is MNHEY and CDR2 SVGEGT. Trimming cost V 0 bases and J 6 bases; bases outside gene matches: 0. These data come from a study of blood T cell repertoires in COVID-19. Assay used: immunoSEQ multiplex PCR; TCRdb lists only in-frame clones, some missing. The data show more than 65,000 clones, under 80% seen once. Sequencing was carried out using peripheral blood. The receptor was derived from a woman at least 80 years old with active or convalescent COVID-19. The J gene is TRBJ2-2, the V gene TRBV6-2 or TRBV6-3; 11 bases are shared with TRBD2. The CDR3 coding sequence is TGTGCCAGCAGTTACTCACTAGCGGGGGCCGGGGAGCTGTTTTTT. Amino acids: CASSYSLAGAGELFF.